The 25 T cell receptor beta chains below were found in one sample sequenced in a study of PD-1 blockade in classical Hodgkin lymphoma. Measured with immunoSEQ multiplex PCR; TCRdb has only the in-frame clones, and not every one. The sample lists tens of thousands of clones, roughly 87% occurring once. Time point here: cycle 4 day 1 (C4D1), after about 6 weeks of nivolumab. Every patient had relapsed following autologous stem cell transplantation, and cohorts differed in brentuximab vedotin exposure. The source was peripheral blood mononuclear cells (PBMCs), collected before the fourth cycle of nivolumab. These receptors came from a human donor with classical Hodgkin lymphoma.

In its sample, this clone was seen once. The chain recombines TRBV10-1 with TRBJ1-1; perhaps TRBD1 as D (5 bases). This CDR3 is 14 amino acids long. V lost 2 bases, J lost 0 bases, and 7 bases lay in between. CDR1 and CDR2 (germline): WNHNN, SYGVQD (reference sequence). The CDR3 DNA sequence: TGCGCCAGCAGTGAGACGGGGCTGAACACTGAAGCTTTCTTT. This encodes CASSETGLNTEAFF.

This clone was found once. The chain couples TRBV28 to TRBJ1-6; TRBD1 aligns across 7 bases. There are 14 residues in the CDR3. Per the germline V gene, CDR1 is MDHEN and CDR2 is SYDVKM. V was clipped by 4 bases and J by 10 bases; unmatched bases: 7. This CDR3 reads CASSSTGLGSPLHF. In DNA form, the CDR3 reads TGTGCCAGCAGTTCGACAGGGTTGGGGTCACCCCTCCACTTT.

The chain links TRBV5-1 to TRBJ2-5, with TRBD2 matching 8 bases. Germline CDR1 reads SGHRS; CDR2 reads YFSETQ. V dropped 1 base and J dropped 5; count of bases not matched to a gene: 4. This CDR3 region has 14 residues. The CDR3 here is CASSLRIAGETQYF. CDR3 bases: TGCGCCAGCAGCTTGAGAATAGCGGGGGAGACCCAGTACTTC. Combining the CDR3 with reference TRBV5-1 and TRBJ2-5 gives the whole variable domain KAGVTQTPRYLIKTRGQQVTLSCSPISGHRSVSWYQQTPGQGLQFLFEYFSETQRNKGNFPGRFSGRQFSNSRSEMNVSTLELGDSALYLCASSLRIAGETQYFGPGTRLLVL.

The chain joins TRBV30 to TRBJ1-3, with unresolved D. The CDR3 runs to 14 residues. Germline lookup yields CDR1 GTSNPN and CDR2 SVGIG (reference sequence). The V gene lost 2 bases and the J gene lost 0 bases, with 8 bases spanning the gap. The CDR3 DNA sequence: TGTGCCTGGAGTCAGGACGGCTCTGGAAACACCATATATTTT. This sequence encodes CAWSQDGSGNTIYF.

The chain uses TRBV7-6 and TRBJ2-3, with a possible D match to TRBD1 (5 bases). The length of the CDR3 is 20 residues. The V end lost 2 bases, the J end lost 2 bases, and 26 bases lay between the germline ends. Germline CDR1 reads SGHVS; CDR2 reads FNYEAQ. The CDR3 sequence: CASSLYPAGPSVRVTDTQYF. In DNA form, the CDR3 reads TGTGCCAGCAGCTTATACCCAGCAGGGCCCTCCGTACGAGTCACAGATACGCAGTATTTT.

The chain joins TRBV5-1 to TRBJ1-2; D is uncertain. Germline V CDR1 and CDR2: SGHRS, YFSETQ. CDR3 length: 12 amino acids. The germline V and J ends were trimmed by 4 bases and 6 bases, with 10 bases remaining between them. The CDR3 loop is CASSRDLDGYTF. The CDR3 nucleotides are TGCGCCAGCAGCCGAGACTTGGATGGCTACACCTTC.

The genes are TRBV19 and TRBJ2-7; D remains ambiguous. With 3 bases removed from V and 1 base from J, the gap between germline ends came to 10 bases. The CDR3 length is 14 residues. Germline V lookup: CDR1 LNHDA, CDR2 SQIVND (reference sequence). CDR3 bases: TGTGCCAGTAGTATCTCCGGGCCATCCTACGAGCAGTACTTC. This encodes CASSISGPSYEQYF.

The gene calls are TRBV5-1 and TRBJ2-7; D remains unclear. This CDR3 region has 15 residues. Trimming pared 6 bases from V and 3 bases from J, leaving 19 bases between. Germline CDR1 SGHRS, CDR2 YFSETQ. The CDR3 region has the DNA TGCGCCAGCACCCCCAAGGTGGGGATGGGCTACGAGCAGTACTTC. It yields the protein CASTPKVGMGYEQYF.

The rearrangement uses TRBV19 and TRBJ1-2; D not resolved. Trimming left V 5 bases short and J 0 bases short, with 13 bases between. CDR1 LNHDA and CDR2 SQIVND come from the germline V gene (reference sequence). CDR3 length equals 15 residues. The DNA for the CDR3 is TGTGCCAGTAGTGGTGTTGTCTCCGCTAACTATGGCTACACCTTC. Protein product: CASSGVVSANYGYTF.

This chain connects TRBV11-2 to TRBJ2-2; no clear D. Germline lookup yields CDR1 SGHAT and CDR2 FQNNGV. This CDR3 is 15 amino acids long. The V end was cut by 1 base, the J end by 5 bases, with 11 bases between. CDR3 DNA sequence: TGTGCCAGCAGCTTAGTCACCCGGAAAACCGGGGAGCTGTTTTTT. It encodes CASSLVTRKTGELFF.

The chain uses TRBV5-1 and TRBJ2-2; weak D call: TRBD2 (5 bases). The length of the CDR3 is 15 residues. Trimming left V 0 bases short and J 3 bases short, with 9 bases between. Germline assignment: CDR1 SGHRS and CDR2 YFSETQ. Written as DNA, the CDR3 is TGCGCCAGCAGCTTGGACGGGGTTCACACCGGGGAGCTGTTTTTT. Translating it yields CASSLDGVHTGELFF.

The gene calls are TRBV5-4 and TRBJ1-3, with D tentatively TRBD1 (5 bases). This CDR3 contains 15 residues. The germline V gene has CDR1 SGHNT and CDR2 YYREEE (reference sequence). Trimming pared 3 bases from V and 0 bases from J, leaving 10 bases between. The CDR3: CASSSTEDSGNTIYF. The DNA of the CDR3 is TGTGCCAGCAGCTCGACAGAAGACTCTGGAAACACCATATATTTT.

The rearrangement uses TRBV5-1 and TRBJ2-3; TRBD1 might be the D (6 bases). CDR1 SGHRS and CDR2 YFSETQ come from the germline V gene. The CDR3 sequence is 14 residues long. Deletions cut 3 bases from V and 3 bases from J, with 11 bases between. The CDR3 sequence: CASSSATGTDTQYF. CDR3 sequence (DNA): TGCGCCAGCAGCTCCGCCACAGGGACAGATACGCAGTATTTT.

This rearrangement joins TRBV11-2 to TRBJ2-7; possibly TRBD2 for D (6 bases). The CDR3 is 15 amino acids. V was shortened by 4 bases and J by 4 bases, with 17 bases between the two germline ends. Germline assignment: CDR1 SGHAT and CDR2 FQNNGV. CDR3 coding DNA: TGTGCCAGCAGCTGGGTGATGGGGGGATGGTACGAGCAGTACTTC. As protein: CASSWVMGGWYEQYF.

This chain uses TRBV5-1 with TRBJ1-5; 8 bases map to TRBD1. The CDR3 has 14 residues. After removal of 3 bases from V and 8 bases from J, the junction contained 7 bases not matched to a gene. Germline CDR1 and CDR2: SGHRS and YFSETQ. The CDR3 loop reads CASSWTGSAEPQHF. The CDR3 coding sequence is TGCGCCAGCAGCTGGACAGGGAGCGCGGAGCCCCAGCATTTT.

V is TRBV28 and J is TRBJ2-1; no definite D call. The CDR3 contains 14 residues. Germline loops: CDR1 MDHEN, CDR2 SYDVKM. Trimming removed 6 bases at V and 3 bases at J, with 12 bases between. CDR3 coding DNA: TGTGCCAGCAGAAAACGGACCGTCTACAATGAGCAGTTCTTC. Its translation: CASRKRTVYNEQFF. Together with reference TRBV28 and TRBJ2-1, the CDR3 gives the full variable domain: DVKVTQSSRYLVKRTGEKVFLECVQDMDHENMFWYRQDPGLGLRLIYFSYDVKMKEKGDIPEGYSVSREKKERFSLILESASTNQTSMYLCASRKRTVYNEQFFGPGTRLTVL.

This clone was counted once. This sequence joins TRBV9 and TRBJ2-2; 8 nucleotides line up with TRBD2. This CDR3 has 16 amino acids. Germline V lookup: CDR1 SGDLS, CDR2 YYNGEE. The V segment lost 3 bases and the J segment 1 base; nucleotides outside the gene matches: 5. CDR3 sequence: CASSDRSGGNTGELFF. CDR3 DNA: TGTGCCAGCAGCGACAGAAGCGGGGGGAACACCGGGGAGCTGTTTTTT.

The genes are TRBV27 and TRBJ1-2, with 8 bases aligning to TRBD1. The CDR3 length is 15 residues. V lost 5 bases and J lost 6; bases outside the gene matches: 11. Germline V gene data show CDR1 as MNHEY and CDR2 as SMNVEV (reference sequence). DNA for the CDR3: TGTGCCAGCAGTCGCACCCACAGGGGGGCGGATGGCTACACCTTC. Translating it yields CASSRTHRGADGYTF.

This clone was detected once. The rearrangement uses TRBV28 and TRBJ2-3, with TRBD2 matching over 8 bases. The J segment lost 0 bases and the V segment lost 9 bases, leaving 20 bases of the junction unmatched. The germline gives CDR1 MDHEN, CDR2 SYDVKM. CDR3 length: 19 amino acids. The CDR3 DNA sequence: TGTGCCAGTCGCCCGGGGGGGACACTCCTAGGGGCTAGCACAGATACGCAGTATTTT. It yields the protein CASRPGGTLLGASTDTQYF.

This clone came up once. The rearrangement joins TRBV5-1 to TRBJ1-4; D is unclear. CDR1 is SGHRS, CDR2 YFSETQ, per germline. V lost 3 bases, J lost 5 bases, and 5 bases lay in between. The CDR3 has 12 amino acids. As DNA, the CDR3 is TGCGCCAGCAGCTACCAGAATGAAAAACTGTTTTTT. Translated, it gives CASSYQNEKLFF. Full variable domain (remainder filled in from reference TRBV5-1 and TRBJ1-4): KAGVTQTPRYLIKTRGQQVTLSCSPISGHRSVSWYQQTPGQGLQFLFEYFSETQRNKGNFPGRFSGRQFSNSRSEMNVSTLELGDSALYLCASSYQNEKLFFGSGTQLSVL.

The V call is TRBV5-1, the J call TRBJ2-7; D uncertain. CDR1 is SGHRS, CDR2 YFSETQ, per germline. The ends were cut back, 0 bases at V and 2 bases at J, with 9 bases in the middle. This CDR3 contains 14 residues. The CDR3 is CASSLVGATYEQYF. The CDR3, as DNA: TGCGCCAGCAGCTTGGTTGGCGCTACCTACGAGCAGTACTTC.

V gene TRBV9 combines with J gene TRBJ2-1; D is perhaps TRBD1 (6 bases). The CDR3 extends over 12 amino acids. Between the trimmed V and J ends, which lost 4 bases and 9 bases, there was a span of 11 bases. Germline assignment: CDR1 SGDLS and CDR2 YYNGEE. The CDR3 bases are TGTGCCAGCAGCACCCGCAGGGGTGAGCAGTTCTTC. This codes for CASSTRRGEQFF.

V usage is TRBV9 and J usage is TRBJ2-7, with D possibly matching TRBD2 (5 bases). Trimming cost V 0 bases and J 3 bases, with 7 bases left between them. The length of the CDR3 is 13 residues. CDR1 and CDR2 from the germline V gene are SGDLS and YYNGEE. Here the CDR3 DNA reads TGTGCCAGCAGCGTAGGGGAGTTCTACGAGCAGTACTTC. Amino acids: CASSVGEFYEQYF.

The chain links TRBV18 to TRBJ1-1; TRBD1 matches 8 bases. Germline V gene sequence: CDR1 KGHSH, CDR2 LQKENI. The length of the CDR3 is 15 residues. The J segment lost 0 bases and the V segment lost 6 bases, leaving 6 bases of the junction unmatched. Written as DNA, the CDR3 is TGTGCCAGCTCGACCAGGGGGCAGATGAACACTGAAGCTTTCTTT. Amino acid sequence: CASSTRGQMNTEAFF.

The chain couples TRBV5-1 to TRBJ1-2; no reliable D call. V lost 6 bases, J lost 6 bases, and 15 bases lay in between. In germline, CDR1 is SGHRS, CDR2 YFSETQ. The CDR3 length is 13 residues. CDR3 loop: CASKPDSPNGYTF. In DNA, the CDR3 is TGCGCCAGCAAGCCAGATAGTCCGAATGGCTACACCTTC.